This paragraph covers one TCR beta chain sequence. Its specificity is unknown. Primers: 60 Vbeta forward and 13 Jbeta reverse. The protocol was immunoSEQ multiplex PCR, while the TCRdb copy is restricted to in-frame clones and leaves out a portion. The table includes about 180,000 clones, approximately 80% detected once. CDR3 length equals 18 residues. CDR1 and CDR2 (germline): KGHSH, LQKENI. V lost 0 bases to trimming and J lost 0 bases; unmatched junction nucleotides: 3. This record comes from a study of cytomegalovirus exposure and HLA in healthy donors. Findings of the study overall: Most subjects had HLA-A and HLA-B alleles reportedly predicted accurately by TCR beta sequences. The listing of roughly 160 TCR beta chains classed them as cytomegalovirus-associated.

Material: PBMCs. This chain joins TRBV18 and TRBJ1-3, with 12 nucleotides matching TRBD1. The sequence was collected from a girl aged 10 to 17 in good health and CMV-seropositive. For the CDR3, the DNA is TGTGCCAGCTCACCACCGGGACAGGGGGCTTACTCTGGAAACACCATATATTTT. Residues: CASSPPGQGAYSGNTIYF.